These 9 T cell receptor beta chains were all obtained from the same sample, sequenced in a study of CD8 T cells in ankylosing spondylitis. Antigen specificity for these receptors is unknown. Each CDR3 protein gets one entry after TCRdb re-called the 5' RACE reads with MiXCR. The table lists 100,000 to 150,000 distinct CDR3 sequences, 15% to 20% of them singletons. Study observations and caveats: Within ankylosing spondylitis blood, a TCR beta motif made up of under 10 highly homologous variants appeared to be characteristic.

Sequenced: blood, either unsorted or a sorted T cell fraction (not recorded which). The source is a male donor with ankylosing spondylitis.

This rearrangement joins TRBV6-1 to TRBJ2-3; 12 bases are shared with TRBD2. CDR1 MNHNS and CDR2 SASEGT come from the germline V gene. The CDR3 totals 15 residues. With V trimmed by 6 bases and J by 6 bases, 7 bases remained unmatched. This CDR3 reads CASSRTSGIVDTQYF. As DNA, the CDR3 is TGTGCCAGCAGCCGGACTAGCGGGATAGTTGATACGCAGTATTTT.

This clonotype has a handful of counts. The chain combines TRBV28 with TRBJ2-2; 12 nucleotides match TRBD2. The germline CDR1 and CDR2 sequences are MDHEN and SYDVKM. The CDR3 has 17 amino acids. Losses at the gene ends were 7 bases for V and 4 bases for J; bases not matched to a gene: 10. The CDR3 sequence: CASTLWGLAGITGELFF. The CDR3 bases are TGTGCCAGCACTTTGTGGGGACTAGCGGGTATCACCGGGGAGCTGTTTTTT.

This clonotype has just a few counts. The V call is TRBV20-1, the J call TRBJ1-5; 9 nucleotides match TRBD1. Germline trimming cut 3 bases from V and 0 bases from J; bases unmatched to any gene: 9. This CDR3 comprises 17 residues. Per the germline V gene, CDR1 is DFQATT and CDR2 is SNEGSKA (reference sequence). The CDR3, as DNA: TGCAGTGCTAGTCCCAGGGGGACAGGGTATAGCAATCAGCCCCAGCATTTT. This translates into CSASPRGTGYSNQPQHF.

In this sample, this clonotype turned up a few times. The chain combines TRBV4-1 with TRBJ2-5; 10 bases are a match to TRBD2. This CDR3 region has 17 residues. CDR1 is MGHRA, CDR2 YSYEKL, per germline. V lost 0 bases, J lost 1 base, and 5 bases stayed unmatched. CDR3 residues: CASSQDLASGGQETQYF. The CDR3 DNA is TGCGCCAGCAGCCAAGATCTGGCTAGCGGGGGCCAAGAGACCCAGTACTTC.

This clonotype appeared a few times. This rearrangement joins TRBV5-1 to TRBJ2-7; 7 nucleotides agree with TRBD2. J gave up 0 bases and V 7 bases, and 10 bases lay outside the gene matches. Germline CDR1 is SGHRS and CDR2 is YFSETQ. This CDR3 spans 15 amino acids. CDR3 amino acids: CASFRNAGDSYEQYF. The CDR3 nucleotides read TGCGCCAGCTTTAGGAATGCGGGAGACTCCTACGAGCAGTACTTC.

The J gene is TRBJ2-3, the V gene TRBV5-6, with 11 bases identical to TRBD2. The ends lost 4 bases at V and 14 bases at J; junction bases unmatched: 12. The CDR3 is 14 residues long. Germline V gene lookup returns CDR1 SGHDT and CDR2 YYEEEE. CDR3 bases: TGTGCCAGCAGCGAGGGACTAGCGGATGAAATAGGGTATTTT. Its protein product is CASSEGLADEIGYF.

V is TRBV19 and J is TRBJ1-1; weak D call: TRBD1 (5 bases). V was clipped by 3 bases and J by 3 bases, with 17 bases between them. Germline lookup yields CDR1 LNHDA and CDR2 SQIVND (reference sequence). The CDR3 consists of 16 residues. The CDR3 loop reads CASSIKLRGLDTEAFF. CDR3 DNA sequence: TGTGCCAGTAGTATTAAGTTGAGGGGATTGGACACTGAAGCTTTCTTT.

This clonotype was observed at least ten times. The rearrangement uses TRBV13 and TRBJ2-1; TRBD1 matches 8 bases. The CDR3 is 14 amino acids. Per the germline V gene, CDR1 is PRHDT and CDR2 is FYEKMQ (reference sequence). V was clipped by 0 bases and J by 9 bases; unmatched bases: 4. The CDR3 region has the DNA TGTGCCAGCAGCTTAGGTGGACAGGGCAGTGAGCAGTTCTTC. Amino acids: CASSLGGQGSEQFF. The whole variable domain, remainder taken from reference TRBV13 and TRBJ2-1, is AAGVIQSPRHLIKEKRETATLKCYPIPRHDTVYWYQQGPGQDPQFLISFYEKMQSDKGSIPDRFSAQQFSDYHSELNMSSLELGDSALYFCASSLGGQGSEQFFGPGTRLTVL.

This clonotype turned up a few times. The CDR3 bases are TGTGCCAGCACCTATGCGCCCACTAGCGGGGTGAACACCGGGGAGCTGTTTTTT. It is translated as CASTYAPTSGVNTGELFF. The chain carries TRBV28 and TRBJ2-2, with TRBD2 matching 10 bases. Germline V CDR1 and CDR2: MDHEN, SYDVKM. This CDR3 contains 18 residues. The J segment lost 1 base and the V segment lost 7 bases, leaving 12 bases of the junction unmatched.